This passage covers 9 T cell receptor beta chains from one sample sequenced in a study of beta chain features in type 1 diabetes. Investigators reverse transcribed all isolated RNA, so they sequenced expressed TCRB transcripts. TCRdb's table, derived via immunoSEQ multiplex PCR, lists solely in-frame clones and lacks some. Of under 900,000 clones in the sample, roughly 16% are singletons; the top ten hold 0.023%. Sequenced sample: naive CD4+ T cells from blood. These receptors all come from a woman between 18 and 30 years old in good health.

The J gene is TRBJ1-5, the V gene TRBV27, with a tentative D call TRBD1 (5 bases). The germline V and J ends were trimmed by 5 bases and 0 bases, with 11 bases remaining between them. This CDR3 spans 15 amino acids. CDR1 and CDR2 (germline): MNHEY, SMNVEV (reference sequence). CDR3 nucleotides: TGTGCCAGCAGTCGGGGCGTAAATAGCAATCAGCCCCAGCATTTT. This codes for CASSRGVNSNQPQHF.

This clone was counted between two and nine times. V and J are TRBV28 and TRBJ2-5; D is ambiguous. Germline V gene data show CDR1 as MDHEN and CDR2 as SYDVKM. Deletions cut 4 bases from V and 4 bases from J, with 4 bases between. The CDR3 loop spans 11 amino acids. As DNA, the CDR3 is TGTGCCAGCAGTTACACAGAGACCCAGTACTTC. Its translation is CASSYTETQYF.

This clone was seen a handful of times. The chain is built from TRBV4-1 and TRBJ2-6, with D perhaps assigned TRBD1 or TRBD2 (6 bases each). This CDR3 is built from 17 residues. The germline V and J ends were trimmed by 0 bases and 2 bases, with 11 bases remaining between them. CDR1 and CDR2 from the germline V gene are MGHRA and YSYEKL. In nucleotides, the CDR3 is TGCGCCAGCAGCCAAGATCGGGGGCAGCCTGGGGCCAACGTCCTGACTTTC. It specifies CASSQDRGQPGANVLTF.

V is TRBV6-5 and J is TRBJ2-2; TRBD2 matches at 9 bases. Germline V CDR1 and CDR2: MNHEY, SVGAGI. J gave up 9 bases and V 1 base, and 9 bases lay outside the gene matches. The CDR3 contains 16 residues. The CDR3 DNA sequence: TGTGCCAGCAGTTACTACGGTAGCGGGAGCAATCGGGAGCTGTTTTTT. It codes for CASSYYGSGSNRELFF.

This clone was counted between two and nine times. V gene TRBV18 combines with J gene TRBJ2-3, with D maybe TRBD2 (6 bases). Trimming left V 2 bases short and J 0 bases short, with 12 bases between. Germline values: CDR1 KGHSH, CDR2 LQKENI. The CDR3 runs to 16 residues. Here the CDR3 reads CASSPRGGSSTDTQYF. The CDR3 DNA reads TGTGCCAGCTCACCAAGGGGAGGCTCTAGCACAGATACGCAGTATTTT.

As concerns this clone: The junction departs from germline at one end; a sequencing error may be responsible. Other DNA sequences of this sample code for an identical CDR3. The chain has TRBV18 and TRBJ2-5, with D perhaps TRBD2 (6 bases). Germline V CDR1 and CDR2: KGHSH, LQKENI. The CDR3 loop spans 16 amino acids. The CDR3 DNA follows: TGCGCCAGCTCACCACCAGGACTAACGGCTAAAGAGACCCAGTACTTC. This codes for CASSPPGLTAKETQYF.

This chain connects TRBV9 to TRBJ2-6, with 8 bases fitting TRBD1. The germline gives CDR1 SGDLS, CDR2 YYNGEE. With V trimmed by 0 bases and J by 0 bases, 2 bases remained unmatched. The CDR3 totals 17 residues. The DNA for the CDR3 is TGTGCCAGCAGCGTAGACAGGGGGGTCTCTGGGGCCAACGTCCTGACTTTC. Its protein is CASSVDRGVSGANVLTF.

This clone was seen a handful of times. This chain uses TRBV27 with TRBJ1-1, with 7 bases fitting TRBD1. The CDR3 has 15 residues. With 3 bases clipped from V and 5 bases from J, the junction kept 9 bases outside the gene matches. CDR1 and CDR2 from the germline V gene are MNHEY and SMNVEV (reference sequence). In DNA form, the CDR3 reads TGTGCCAGCAGTTTTCTTCCAGGGGGGGTTACTGAAGCTTTCTTT. Translation gives CASSFLPGGVTEAFF.

The chain employs TRBV28 and TRBJ2-1; D not resolved. CDR1 and CDR2 from the germline V gene are MDHEN and SYDVKM. Deletions cut 6 bases from V and 8 bases from J, with 20 bases between. CDR3 length equals 15 residues. The CDR3, as DNA: TGTGCCAGCAGCTCAATCGGTGGCGGTGGGTATGAGCAGTTCTTC. Amino acid sequence: CASSSIGGGGYEQFF.